This T cell receptor (beta chain) was profiled in a study of blood T cell repertoires in COVID-19. The repertoire was sequenced with immunoSEQ multiplex PCR; TCRdb's copy has only in-frame clones and lacks some. The sample consists of under 350,000 clones, approximately 83% of them appearing once. The CDR3 spans 15 residues. The V gene end was trimmed by 2 bases and the J gene end by 7 bases; junction bases not matched to a gene: 8. Germline V gene data show CDR1 as SGDLS and CDR2 as YYNGEE. Material: PBMCs or T cells enriched from blood (not recorded which). This clonotype originated in a woman between 40 and 55 years old with acute COVID-19. V is TRBV9 and J is TRBJ1-1; 10 bases agree with TRBD1. CDR3 sequence: CASSVAGTGESEAFF. DNA for the CDR3: TGTGCCAGCAGCGTTGCTGGGACAGGGGAGAGTGAAGCTTTCTTT.